This T cell receptor beta chain was sequenced during a study of T cell repertoires in cytomegalovirus infection (dated 2019 in TCRdb). For context, the study as a whole: Recently identified HLA-C-restricted CMV epitopes, whose presentation resists viral immunomodulation, were targeted by peptide stimulations together with well-studied HLA-B-restricted epitopes. Because public TCR beta signatures pointed to carriage of CMV infection together with the matching HLA type, the HLA type of each donor mattered for the analysis. Results and caveats for the whole study, not just this receptor: The ex vivo response was dominated by HLA-C-restricted CMV-specific TCR beta clonotypes, and the single most frequent clonotype in two of eight donors was supplied by these HLA-C-restricted clonotypes. In both this cohort and an independent cohort of several hundred donors, the cumulative frequency of public TCR beta family members distinguished carriers of CMV infection plus the relevant HLA type.

A remark on this clonotype: The antigen it binds to is not known. Base-call qualities are not available, and no considerably larger clone is one nucleotide away.

Sequencing instrument: Illumina HiSeq 1500. Through fastp at Q25 and MiXCR, TCRdb rebuilt clones from the public reads, retaining in-frame beta chains. Under each unique CDR3 protein, matching rows form one entry showing the most common genes and DNA. A total of 300,000 to 400,000 distinct CDR3 sequences appear in this sample, 25% to 35% of them only once. The ten largest make up over 15% of the sample. There are 14 amino acids in the CDR3, from cysteine to phenylalanine inclusive. Only the CDR3 region is kept as DNA, spanning 42 bases read in frame from base 1. The germline V gene encodes CDR1 MNHEY and CDR2 SVGAGI. Cut back by 8 bases and 3 bases, the V and J ends lie 14 bases apart. Reading the label with the study, this specimen's treatment or condition is: in vitro stimulation with specific CMV peptide epitopes to enrich CMV-specific T cells.

The receptor chain draws on TRBV6-5 and TRBJ1-3; the D gene is perhaps TRBD1, on 5 matching bases. This clonotype was obtained from a human donor in good health (CMV status not recorded). Some clones in this sample may be carry-over from other donors' samples. The source was cultured PBMCs, collected from culture after CMV antigen stimulation. The DNA sequence follows: TGTGCCAGCCGGTCTTCGGGGGGTGGAAACACCATATATTTT. Translated, this is CASRSSGGGNTIYF.